Described below is a single TCR beta chain sequence and its context. Its antigen is not known. Other DNA sequences from this sample encode an identical CDR3 as well. This sample is part of a study of T cells in localized non-small cell lung cancer. Overall study results and limits: Uninvolved adjacent lung had the highest recorded T cell clonality, with tumor below it. Higher blood T cell density tracked longer overall survival.

Clones were sequenced by immunoSEQ multiplex PCR, and TCRdb holds only the in-frame ones, with some missing. The sample carries roughly 40,000 clones, 65% to 90% recorded once. This specimen consisted of peripheral blood mononuclear cells, obtained before any cancer treatment. This TCR was recovered from a male donor aged 60 or older with stage II lung adenocarcinoma.

CDR3: CAWSSPFYEQYF. CDR3 coding DNA: TGTGCCTGGAGTTCGCCCTTCTACGAGCAGTACTTC. The genes are TRBV30 and TRBJ2-7; D is unresolved. Trimming took off 2 bases at V and 3 bases at J, with 8 bases between the two ends. Germline V CDR1 and CDR2: GTSNPN, SVGIG (reference sequence). The CDR3 is made up of 12 amino acids. Full variable domain (outside the CDR3, taken from reference TRBV30 and TRBJ2-7): SQTIHQWPATLVQPVGSPLSLECTVEGTSNPNLYWYRQAAGRGLQLLFYSVGIGQISSEVPQNLSASRPQDRQFILSSKKLLLSDSGFYLCAWSSPFYEQYFGPGTRLTVT.